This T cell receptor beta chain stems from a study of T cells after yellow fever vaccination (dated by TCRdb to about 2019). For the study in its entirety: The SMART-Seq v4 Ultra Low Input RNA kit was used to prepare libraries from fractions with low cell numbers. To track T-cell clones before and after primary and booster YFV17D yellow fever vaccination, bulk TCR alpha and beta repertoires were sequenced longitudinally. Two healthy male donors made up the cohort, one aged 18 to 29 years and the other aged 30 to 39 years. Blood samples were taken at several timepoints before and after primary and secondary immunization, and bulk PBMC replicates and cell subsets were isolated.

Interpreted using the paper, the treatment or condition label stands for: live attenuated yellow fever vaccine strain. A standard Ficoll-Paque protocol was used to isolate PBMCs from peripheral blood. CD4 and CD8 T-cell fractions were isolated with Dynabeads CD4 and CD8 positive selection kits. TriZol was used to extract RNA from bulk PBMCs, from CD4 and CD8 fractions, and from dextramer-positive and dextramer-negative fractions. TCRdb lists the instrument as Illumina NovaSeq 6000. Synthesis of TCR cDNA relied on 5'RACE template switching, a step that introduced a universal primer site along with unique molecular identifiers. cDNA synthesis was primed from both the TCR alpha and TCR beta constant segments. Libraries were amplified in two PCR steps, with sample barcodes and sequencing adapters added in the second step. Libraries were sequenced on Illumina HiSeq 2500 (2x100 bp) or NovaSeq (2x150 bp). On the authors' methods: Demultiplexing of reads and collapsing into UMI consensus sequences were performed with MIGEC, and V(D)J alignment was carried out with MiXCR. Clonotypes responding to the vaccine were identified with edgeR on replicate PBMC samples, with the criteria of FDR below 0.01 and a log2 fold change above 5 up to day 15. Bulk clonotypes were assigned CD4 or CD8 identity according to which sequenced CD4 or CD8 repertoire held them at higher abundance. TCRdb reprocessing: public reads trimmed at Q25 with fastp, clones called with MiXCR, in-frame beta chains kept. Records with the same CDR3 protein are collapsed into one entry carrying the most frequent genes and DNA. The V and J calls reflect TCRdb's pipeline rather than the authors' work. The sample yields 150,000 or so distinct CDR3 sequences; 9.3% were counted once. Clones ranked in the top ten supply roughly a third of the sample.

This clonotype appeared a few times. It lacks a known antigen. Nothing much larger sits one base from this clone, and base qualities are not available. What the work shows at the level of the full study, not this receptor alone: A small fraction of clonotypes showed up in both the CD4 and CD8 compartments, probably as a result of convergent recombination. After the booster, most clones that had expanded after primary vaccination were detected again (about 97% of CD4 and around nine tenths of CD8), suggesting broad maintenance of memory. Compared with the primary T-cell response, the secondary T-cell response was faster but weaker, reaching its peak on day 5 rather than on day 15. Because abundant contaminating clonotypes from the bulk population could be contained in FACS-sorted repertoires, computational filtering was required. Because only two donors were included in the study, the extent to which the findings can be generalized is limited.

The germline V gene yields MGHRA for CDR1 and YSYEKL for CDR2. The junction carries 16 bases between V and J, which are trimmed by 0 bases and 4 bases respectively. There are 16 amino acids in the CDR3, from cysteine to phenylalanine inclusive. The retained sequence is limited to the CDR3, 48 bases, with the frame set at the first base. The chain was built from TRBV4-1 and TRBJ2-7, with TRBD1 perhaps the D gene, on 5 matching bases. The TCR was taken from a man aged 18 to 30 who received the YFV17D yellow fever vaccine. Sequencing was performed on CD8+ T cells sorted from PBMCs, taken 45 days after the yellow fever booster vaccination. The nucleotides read TGCGCCAGCAGCCAAGACCACCCCGGCAGGGCGTACGAGCAGTACTTC. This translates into CASSQDHPGRAYEQYF.